These T cell receptor beta chains were read from a single sample in a study of shared clonotypes between healthy human individuals. Measured with immunoSEQ multiplex PCR; TCRdb has only the in-frame clones, and not every one. The sample carries approximately 530,000 clones, about 96% recorded once. The sequencing sample was made of naive CD4+ T cells sorted from blood. The receptor source for this set is a woman aged 25 to 39 in good health. The CDR3 runs from the conserved cysteine through the conserved F or W. A D gene is named only where the DNA matches it firmly. The size entry is marked missing in some rows and otherwise reads once, few, many or a size class.

TRBV19	.	14	TRBJ1-2	.	TGTGCCAGTAGGGGGAAAACCCACCCCTATGGCTACACCTTC	CASRGKTHPYGYTF
TRBV7-6	TRBD2	15	TRBJ2-5	.	TGTGCCAGCAGCCCAAATAGCGGGAGTTACGAGACCCAGTACTTC	CASSPNSGSYETQYF
TRBV11-2	.	17	TRBJ2-1	.	TGTGCCAGCAGCTTAGAGGAGGTGGTAGGTGGGAGCATTAAGCAGTTCTTC	CASSLEEVVGGSIKQFF
TRBV2	.	14	TRBJ2-3	.	TGTGCCAGCAGTGAACAGGGATTAGGGGATACGCAGTATTTT	CASSEQGLGDTQYF
TRBV7-9	.	13	TRBJ2-7	.	TGTGCCAGCAGCCCGGGACATAACTACGAGCAGTACTTC	CASSPGHNYEQYF
TRBV18	.	13	TRBJ1-5	.	TGTGCCAGCTCACCGTCCAACAATCAGCCCCAGCATTTT	CASSPSNNQPQHF
TRBV19	TRBD2	18	TRBJ2-7	.	TGTGCCAGTAGTCCCTCAGGAGGGGGGACTAGCGGGAACTACGAGCAGTACTTC	CASSPSGGGTSGNYEQYF
TRBV11-2	.	15	TRBJ2-1	.	TGTGCCAGCAGCTTCCCTGGAAGGTCCTACAATGAGCAGTTCTTC	CASSFPGRSYNEQFF
TRBV7-9	.	12	TRBJ1-5	.	TGTGCCAGCTCGGGGGGAAATCAGCCCCAGCATTTT	CASSGGNQPQHF
TRBV19	TRBD1	15	TRBJ2-4	once	TGTGCCAGTAGTATAGAAGGGACAGGCGAAAACATTCAGTACTTC	CASSIEGTGENIQYF
TRBV28	.	12	TRBJ2-7	.	TGTGTCGTAGGCGGGCTTCCCCACGAGCAGTACTTC	CVVGGLPHEQYF
TRBV6-6	.	13	TRBJ1-2	once	TGTGCCAGCAGTTACGGTCAGGATTATGGCTACACCTTC	CASSYGQDYGYTF
TRBV5-1	TRBD1	13	TRBJ2-7	.	TGCGCCAGCAGCCTATTTACAGGGGTCGAGCAGTACTTC	CASSLFTGVEQYF
TRBV6-1	.	13	TRBJ2-4	.	TGTGCCAGCAGTGTCTGGGTCGGTGGCCTTCAGTACTTC	CASSVWVGGLQYF
TRBV5-4	TRBD2	16	TRBJ2-3	.	TGTGCCAGCAGCGCGGGACTAGCGGGAGGAACAGATACGCAGTATTTT	CASSAGLAGGTDTQYF
TRBV27	.	13	TRBJ2-7	.	TGTGCCAGCAGTCCGGGACTCCCTCTCGAGCAGTACTTC	CASSPGLPLEQYF
TRBV6-4	.	15	TRBJ2-5	once	TGTGCCAGCAGTAGGCCCTCAGGTCGAGTAGAGACCCAGTACTTC	CASSRPSGRVETQYF
TRBV28	.	16	TRBJ2-1	.	TGTGCCAGCAGTTTAGGAGGGGCGGGGACCTACAATGAGCAGTTCTTC	CASSLGGAGTYNEQFF
TRBV7-2	.	15	TRBJ1-5	.	TGTGCCAGCAGCTTTTCTAGGGCTTCCAATCAGCCCCAGCATTTT	CASSFSRASNQPQHF
TRBV5-1	TRBD1	16	TRBJ1-2	.	TGCGCCAGCAGCACGGGTCAGGACAGGGGGCGCGGTGGCTACACCTTC	CASSTGQDRGRGGYTF
TRBV11-2	.	16	TRBJ2-7	.	TGTGCCAGCAGCTTGGCCCCTGGGGGGAGCTCCTACGAGCAGTACTTC	CASSLAPGGSSYEQYF
TRBV5-1	TRBD1	14	TRBJ1-4	.	TGCGCCAGCAGCAACCCCGGGACAGGGGAAAAACTGTTTTTT	CASSNPGTGEKLFF
TRBV28	TRBD2	16	TRBJ2-1	.	TGTGCCAGCAGTTCACCCGGGCTAGCGGGAGATAATGAGCAGTTCTTC	CASSSPGLAGDNEQFF
TRBV29-1	.	14	TRBJ2-7	once	TGCAGCGTAGTCGACCAGTCGGTCAGAGAGGAGCAGTACTTC	CSVVDQSVREEQYF
TRBV4-1	.	18	TRBJ1-4	few	TGCGCCAGCAGCCAAGCTTTTCAGCGGGGGACACCGACTGAAAAACTGTTTTTT	CASSQAFQRGTPTEKLFF
TRBV7-9	.	15	TRBJ2-5	.	TGTGCCAGCAGCTTCGGGGTAGTGTACGAGGAGACCCAGTACTTC	CASSFGVVYEETQYF
TRBV19	TRBD1	18	TRBJ1-5	.	TGTGCCAGTAGTATTGGCTACAAGACAGGGGTCCGCAATCAGCCCCAGCATTTT	CASSIGYKTGVRNQPQHF
TRBV19	.	14	TRBJ1-4	once	TGTGCCAGCAGCGGCGGTGCAACTAATGAAAAACTGTTTTTT	CASSGGATNEKLFF
TRBV6-5	.	14	TRBJ2-7	.	TGTGCCAGCAGTTACAGGGACGCATCCTACGAGCAGTACTTC	CASSYRDASYEQYF
TRBV4-1	.	13	TRBJ1-4	.	TGCGCCAGCAGCCAAACAATTGGGGAAAAACTGTTTTTT	CASSQTIGEKLFF
TRBV5-1	.	13	TRBJ1-1	.	TGCGCCAGCAAGGACAGTCCGGACACTGAAGCTTTCTTT	CASKDSPDTEAFF
TRBV28	.	13	TRBJ1-1	.	TGTGCCAGTTCCCAGGGAGGTTGGGCTGAAGCTTTCTTT	CASSQGGWAEAFF
TRBV7-9	TRBD1	14	TRBJ1-4	once	TGTGCCAGCAGTCGAGGGGGCGAGACTGAAAAACTGTTTTTT	CASSRGGETEKLFF
TRBV5-6	.	19	TRBJ2-7	.	TGTGCCAGCAGCTGGGGGACAAATCGGCTCAGCGGGGCTACCTACGAGCAGTACTTC	CASSWGTNRLSGATYEQYF
TRBV7-9	.	15	TRBJ2-6	.	TGTGCCAGCAGCTTAATAATTCAGGGGGCCAACGTCCTGACTTTC	CASSLIIQGANVLTF
TRBV5-1	TRBD2	17	TRBJ2-1	.	TGCGCCAGCAGCTTGGTGGCGGGAGTAGGGTTTGGCAATGAGCAGTTCTTC	CASSLVAGVGFGNEQFF
TRBV4-2	TRBD1	16	TRBJ2-7	few	TGTGCCAGCAGCCAAATTTACGGGACAGGTTCCTACGAGCAGTACTTC	CASSQIYGTGSYEQYF
TRBV28	.	15	TRBJ2-7	.	TGTGCCAGCACAGCCTCTACCGCTGGCTCCTACGAGCAGTACTTC	CASTASTAGSYEQYF
TRBV5-1	.	12	TRBJ1-2	.	TGCGCCAGCAGCTTGGTTGGGGAGGGCTACACCTTC	CASSLVGEGYTF
TRBV5-1	.	17	TRBJ2-1	.	TGCGCCAGCAGCTTGTTTGGGCTGGCAGGGCTCGACAATGAGCAGTTCTTC	CASSLFGLAGLDNEQFF
TRBV28	TRBD1	14	TRBJ2-3	.	TGTGCCAGCAGGAAACAGGGGGTGCAAGATACGCAGTATTTT	CASRKQGVQDTQYF
TRBV6-5	.	14	TRBJ1-2	.	TGTGCCAGCAGCCCGGCGGGGGGGGTTATGGGCTACACCTTC	CASSPAGGVMGYTF
TRBV9	.	17	TRBJ2-1	.	TGTGCCAGCAGCGTAGGGGGCGGAGGGATTTCCTACAATGAGCAGTTCTTC	CASSVGGGGISYNEQFF
TRBV4-1	.	14	TRBJ1-4	.	TGCGCCAGCAGCCCCCTCGTATACAATGAAAAACTGTTTTTT	CASSPLVYNEKLFF
TRBV5-1	TRBD2	16	TRBJ2-5	.	TGCGCCAGCAGCTTGGCCCTAGCGGGAGGCCGTGAGACCCAGTACTTC	CASSLALAGGRETQYF
TRBV10-2	TRBD1	16	TRBJ2-7	.	TGCGCCAGAGGACAGGGGGAACCCCTGAACTCCTACGAGCAGTACTTC	CARGQGEPLNSYEQYF
TRBV15	TRBD2	17	TRBJ2-7	.	TGTGCCACCAGCAGATCGGGACTAGCGGGTGCCTCCTACGAGCAGTACTTC	CATSRSGLAGASYEQYF
TRBV10-1	TRBD1	13	TRBJ1-2	.	TGCGCCAGCAGCCAGGACAGGAACTATGGCTACACCTTC	CASSQDRNYGYTF